Each of the 6 T cell receptor beta chains below was sequenced from the same sample in a study of blood T cell repertoires in COVID-19. TCRdb keeps only in-frame clones here, not all; method: immunoSEQ multiplex PCR. In the table there are around 190,000 clones, more than 70% of which are singletons. Source material: PBMCs or T cells enriched from blood (not recorded which). All receptors come from a man in his forties with acute COVID-19.

The V call is TRBV4-3, the J call TRBJ2-5, with no clear D. Germline V CDR1 and CDR2: LGHNA, YSLEER. The CDR3 loop spans 14 amino acids. V was trimmed by 4 bases and J by 1 base, leaving 10 bases between them. The CDR3 nucleotides are TGCGCCAGCAGCCTTTTAGTCGGCCAAGAGACCCAGTACTTC. This gives the protein CASSLLVGQETQYF.

The V call is TRBV29-1, the J call TRBJ1-2, with D uncertain. V was cut by 5 bases and J by 3 bases, with 4 bases left in between. The CDR3 spans 10 residues. From germline, CDR1 is SQVTM and CDR2 ANQGSEA. CDR3 coding DNA: TGCAGCGTTAGCGACTATGGCTACACCTTC. The encoded protein is CSVSDYGYTF.

The chain couples TRBV5-1 to TRBJ2-1; 10 nucleotides line up with TRBD2. The germline gives CDR1 SGHRS, CDR2 YFSETQ. V lost 4 bases to trimming and J lost 6 bases; unmatched junction nucleotides: 7. The CDR3 covers 15 residues. The CDR3 is CASSGSGRDFNEQFF. The CDR3 nucleotides are TGCGCCAGCAGCGGGAGCGGGAGGGATTTCAATGAGCAGTTCTTC.

This chain connects TRBV30 to TRBJ1-5, with D perhaps matching TRBD1 (6 bases). The CDR3 is 14 amino acids. From germline, CDR1 is GTSNPN and CDR2 SVGIG (reference sequence). V lost 2 bases to trimming and J lost 11 bases, with 19 bases between them. The CDR3 region is CAWSSQGPSGSQHF. The DNA of the CDR3 is TGTGCCTGGAGTAGTCAGGGGCCGTCGGGGTCCCAGCATTTT.

The CDR3 loop is CASSLGYRRETQYF. CDR3 nucleotides: TGTGCCAGCAGCTTAGGGTACCGGAGAGAGACCCAGTACTTC. The rearrangement uses TRBV7-2 and TRBJ2-5, with no clear D. This CDR3 comprises 14 residues. V was shortened by 1 base and J by 4 bases, with 10 bases between the two germline ends. The V gene's germline CDR1 is SGHTA and CDR2 FQGNSA.

The J gene is TRBJ1-5, the V gene TRBV19; 7 bases align to TRBD1. Per the germline V gene, CDR1 is LNHDA and CDR2 is SQIVND (reference sequence). V gave up 11 bases and J gave up 3 bases; unmatched junction bases: 10. This CDR3 comprises 14 residues. CDR3 region: CAAEGGTVNQPQHF. Here the CDR3 DNA reads TGTGCCGCCGAGGGCGGGACAGTCAATCAGCCCCAGCATTTT. The entire variable domain, with the rest obtained from reference TRBV19 and TRBJ1-5, is as follows: DGGITQSPKYLFRKEGQNVTLSCEQNLNHDAMYWYRQDPGQGLRLIYYSQIVNDFQKGDIAEGYSVSREKKESFPLTVTSAQKNPTAFYLCAAEGGTVNQPQHFGDGTRLSIL.